Listed below are T cell receptor beta chains from one sample, sequenced in a study of T cell responses to AZD1222 COVID-19 vaccine. Using immunoSEQ multiplex PCR, the repertoire was profiled, and TCRdb retains in-frame clones only, with some absent. The table includes fewer than 110,000 clones, 70% to 90% detected once. The sample consisted of peripheral blood, taken 28 days after the second AZD1222 dose. The origin of the receptors is an adult who received the AZD1222 COVID-19 vaccine. CDR3s include the opening cysteine and the closing phenylalanine or tryptophan. A D gene is named only where the DNA matches it firmly. Only part of the rows carry a size: once, few, many, or a class if the clone is expanded.

size,D,V,J,CDR3,DNA
once,-,TRBV30,TRBJ2-3,CAWKEPSTDTQYF,TGTGCCTGGAAGGAGCCTAGCACAGATACGCAGTATTTT
-,-,TRBV7-9,TRBJ2-5,CASSLGQAETQYF,TGTGCCAGCAGCTTAGGACAGGCCGAGACCCAGTACTTC
-,TRBD1,TRBV5-4,TRBJ1-2,CASSPGTGNYGYTF,TGTGCCAGCAGCCCCGGGACAGGCAACTATGGCTACACCTTC
-,-,TRBV19,TRBJ1-2,CASSILWGKPNYGYTF,TGTGCCAGTAGTATCCTCTGGGGGAAACCTAACTATGGCTACACCTTC
-,-,TRBV2,TRBJ1-6,CASSEFWDTNSPLHF,TGTGCCAGCAGTGAATTTTGGGACACTAATTCACCCCTCCACTTT
-,TRBD2,TRBV5-1,TRBJ2-3,CASSPAGGDYSTDTQYF,TGCGCCAGCAGCCCGGCGGGGGGGGACTATAGCACAGATACGCAGTATTTT
once,TRBD1,TRBV6-5,TRBJ1-2,CASSYRGQGNYGYTF,TGTGCCAGCAGTTACCGTGGACAGGGTAACTATGGCTACACCTTC
-,-,TRBV7-3,TRBJ2-7,CASSSDNSYEQYF,TGTGCCAGCAGCTCCGACAATTCCTACGAGCAGTACTTC
-,TRBD1,TRBV7-3,TRBJ2-1,CASSLTGTHEQFF,TGTGCCAGCAGCTTGACAGGGACCCATGAGCAGTTCTTC
-,TRBD2,TRBV4-2,TRBJ2-7,CASSQGIAGGHEQYF,TGTGCCAGCAGCCAAGGTATAGCGGGGGGGCACGAGCAGTACTTC
-,TRBD1,TRBV27,TRBJ1-6,CASSSGQGAVSYNSPLHF,TGTGCCAGCAGTTCGGGACAGGGGGCGGTTAGCTATAATTCACCCCTCCACTTT
-,-,TRBV24-1,TRBJ2-1,CATRAGQDYNEQFF,TGTGCCACCAGAGCGGGACAGGACTACAATGAGCAGTTCTTC
-,-,TRBV6-5,TRBJ2-7,CASSYRGLAFEQYF,TGTGCCAGCAGTTATCGAGGGCTGGCCTTCGAGCAGTACTTC
-,TRBD2,TRBV6-5,TRBJ2-1,CASSHLTSGDNEQFF,TGTGCCAGCAGCCACCTGACTAGCGGAGACAATGAGCAGTTCTTC
-,TRBD1,TRBV5-4,TRBJ1-2,CASSSGTGTYGYTF,TGTGCCAGCAGCTCCGGGACAGGGACCTATGGCTACACCTTC
-,-,TRBV4-2,TRBJ1-4,CASSQSVREKLFF,TGTGCCAGCAGCCAATCCGTTCGGGAAAAACTGTTTTTT
-,TRBD1,TRBV5-1,TRBJ2-2,CASSPDRGTGELFF,TGCGCCAGCAGCCCCGACAGGGGCACCGGGGAGCTGTTTTTT
-,-,TRBV7-9,TRBJ2-7,CASSLEGLSSYEQYF,TGTGCCAGCAGCTTAGAGGGACTGAGCTCCTACGAGCAGTACTTC
once,-,TRBV2,TRBJ1-5,CASNRDDNQPQHF,TGTGCCAGCAACAGGGACGACAATCAGCCCCAGCATTTT
few,TRBD1,TRBV6-5,TRBJ1-2,CASHPGQGFGYTF,TGTGCCAGCCACCCGGGACAGGGATTCGGCTACACCTTC
-,TRBD2,TRBV24-1,TRBJ2-1,CATSDRLSLAGPTESEQFF,TGTGCCACCAGTGATCGATTGAGTTTAGCGGGCCCCACTGAGAGTGAGCAGTTCTTC
-,-,TRBV12-3/TRBV12-4,TRBJ2-1,CASSLVGWNEQFF,TGTGCCAGCAGTTTAGTGGGGTGGAATGAGCAGTTCTTC
-,-,TRBV2,TRBJ1-5,CASRGVGAQHF,TGTGCCAGCAGGGGAGTGGGAGCCCAGCATTTT
-,-,TRBV21-1,TRBJ1-1,CASSKAGSTEAFF,TGTGCCAGCAGCAAAGCGGGGAGCACTGAAGCTTTCTTT
-,-,TRBV7-9,TRBJ2-1,CASSLLSRAPLNEQFF,TGTGCCAGCAGCTTACTCTCCAGGGCCCCCCTCAATGAGCAGTTCTTC
once,TRBD1,TRBV5-1,TRBJ2-2,CASSPWTGKGGELFF,TGCGCCAGCAGCCCTTGGACAGGGAAGGGCGGGGAGCTGTTTTTT
-,TRBD2,TRBV7-9,TRBJ2-5,CASSPGWGTSGGQETQYF,TGTGCCAGCAGCCCCGGGTGGGGGACTAGCGGGGGCCAAGAGACCCAGTACTTC
-,-,TRBV6-6,TRBJ1-5,CASRIQGNQPQHF,TGTGCCAGCAGGATACAGGGCAATCAGCCCCAGCATTTT
-,-,TRBV21-1,TRBJ2-2,CASSIDCGPGELFF,TGTGCCAGCAGCATCGATTGTGGGCCCGGGGAGCTGTTTTTT
-,-,TRBV28,TRBJ2-7,CASSFPGTYEQYF,TGTGCCAGCAGTTTCCCAGGGACCTACGAGCAGTACTTC
-,-,TRBV6-5,TRBJ1-2,CASSRGSLPYGYTF,TGTGCCAGCAGCCGGGGGAGTTTGCCCTATGGCTACACCTTC
-,-,TRBV5-6,TRBJ1-5,CASNYAGGGNQPQHF,TGTGCCAGCAACTACGCTGGGGGGGGCAATCAGCCCCAGCATTTT
-,TRBD1,TRBV6-5,TRBJ1-2,CASSQAQGGYGYTF,TGTGCCAGCAGCCAAGCCCAGGGGGGGTATGGCTACACCTTC
-,-,TRBV7-9,TRBJ1-2,CASSLAFSMDYGYTF,TGTGCCAGCAGCTTAGCCTTCAGTATGGACTATGGCTACACCTTC
-,-,TRBV28,TRBJ1-2,CALAGEDYGYTF,TGTGCCTTGGCAGGGGAGGACTATGGCTACACCTTC
-,-,TRBV30,TRBJ2-5,CAWTLAQETQYF,TGTGCCTGGACACTAGCTCAAGAGACCCAGTACTTC
-,TRBD2,TRBV28,TRBJ2-3,CASKLAGSTDTQYF,TGTGCCAGCAAACTAGCGGGGAGCACAGATACGCAGTATTTT
once,TRBD1,TRBV28,TRBJ2-7,CASSSSGTGESYEQYF,TGTGCCAGCAGTTCCTCCGGGACAGGAGAATCTTACGAGCAGTACTTC
-,-,TRBV6-2/TRBV6-3,TRBJ2-7,CASSPSGNPYEQYF,TGTGCCAGCAGTCCGTCGGGGAACCCCTACGAGCAGTACTTC
once,-,TRBV4-2,TRBJ2-5,CASSQDGKTKGKTQYF,TGTGCCAGCAGCCAAGATGGGAAGACTAAAGGGAAGACCCAGTACTTC
-,-,TRBV6-2/TRBV6-3,TRBJ2-7,CASSYLAGEIYEQYF,TGTGCCAGCAGTTACCTGGCAGGGGAGATCTACGAGCAGTACTTC
-,-,TRBV7-2,TRBJ1-3,CASSLVGAQIPGNTIYF,TGTGCCAGCAGCTTAGTAGGGGCACAGATTCCGGGAAACACCATATATTTT
-,-,TRBV24-1,TRBJ2-3,CATSGTDNPDTQYF,TGTGCCACCAGTGGGACCGACAATCCAGATACGCAGTATTTT
-,-,TRBV4-2,TRBJ2-7,CASSQVGGDSYEQYF,TGTGCCAGCAGCCAAGTAGGAGGGGATTCATACGAGCAGTACTTC
few,-,TRBV28,TRBJ2-3,CASSLGGGTDTQYF,TGTGCCAGCAGTTTAGGCGGGGGCACAGATACGCAGTATTTT
-,TRBD1,TRBV18,TRBJ2-1,CASSPGQGASSYNEQFF,TGTGCCAGCTCACCGGGACAGGGAGCCAGCTCCTACAATGAGCAGTTCTTC
-,-,TRBV24-1,TRBJ2-3,CATQAQDTQYF,TGTGCCACCCAGGCCCAGGATACGCAGTATTTT
-,TRBD1,TRBV7-8,TRBJ2-7,CASSTDRVAHEQYF,TGTGCCAGCAGCACAGACAGGGTTGCCCACGAGCAGTACTTC
-,TRBD1,TRBV7-9,TRBJ2-3,CASSLESGTGSYGTQYF,TGTGCCAGCAGCTTAGAGTCCGGGACAGGGTCTTATGGTACGCAGTATTTT
-,TRBD2,TRBV7-9,TRBJ2-2,CASSPGGGSNTGELFF,TGTGCCAGCAGCCCGGGGGGGGGATCCAACACCGGGGAGCTGTTTTTT
-,-,TRBV4-3,TRBJ2-2,CASSQERQINTGELFF,TGCGCCAGCAGCCAAGAACGGCAGATTAACACCGGGGAGCTGTTTTTT
-,-,TRBV19,TRBJ2-2,CAMRGSGTGELFF,TGTGCCATGCGAGGCAGCGGCACCGGGGAGCTGTTTTTT
once,TRBD1,TRBV25-1,TRBJ2-1,CASSGQGGLHYNEQFF,TGTGCCAGCAGTGGACAGGGTGGATTACACTACAATGAGCAGTTCTTC
-,TRBD1,TRBV4-1,TRBJ1-6,CASSQDSGQWNSPLHF,TGCGCCAGCAGCCAAGATTCGGGACAGTGGAATTCACCCCTCCACTTT